These 6 T cell receptor beta chains came from one sample sequenced in a study of response to subunit inactivated influenza vaccine. Each CDR3 protein is one row after TCRdb ran MiXCR on the RT-PCR reads. The table lists more than 400,000 distinct CDR3 sequences, 7.2% of them singletons, with roughly 14% in the top ten. Sample: PBMCs from blood, taken around 25 months after vaccination. All receptors derive from a man between 50 and 75 years old who received an inactivated influenza vaccine.

The J gene is TRBJ2-1, the V gene TRBV28, with 14 bases identical to TRBD2. J lost 8 bases, V lost 5 bases, and 8 bases had no gene match. This CDR3 spans 16 amino acids. Germline-derived CDR1 and CDR2 are MDHEN and SYDVKM. Written as DNA, the CDR3 is TGTGCCAGCAGTCAGGGACTAGCGGGAGTTCTCCATGAGCAGTTCTTC. Protein product: CASSQGLAGVLHEQFF.

This rearrangement joins TRBV10-3 to TRBJ1-5; 9 bases agree with TRBD1. V gave up 11 bases and J gave up 4 bases; unmatched junction bases: 9. The CDR3 totals 14 residues. CDR1 and CDR2 (germline): ENHRY, SYGVKD. The CDR3 DNA sequence: TGTGCCCTACTAGACAGGGGGATGAATCAGCCCCAGCATTTT. Translating it yields CALLDRGMNQPQHF.

This clonotype was counted at least ten times. V is TRBV12-3 or TRBV12-4 and J is TRBJ2-5; the D gene is possibly TRBD2 (5 bases). Trimming removed 1 base from V and 3 bases from J, with 6 bases in between. This CDR3 comprises 13 residues. CDR3 in amino acids: CASSLGGKETQYF. The CDR3 DNA reads TGTGCCAGCAGTTTAGGAGGGAAAGAGACCCAGTACTTC.

The gene calls are TRBV29-1 and TRBJ2-7; 7 bases map to TRBD1. V was clipped by 5 bases and J by 3 bases; unmatched bases: 7. The CDR3 extends over 13 amino acids. CDR1 and CDR2 from the germline V gene are SQVTM and ANQGSEA. The CDR3, as DNA: TGCAGCGTTAACAGACAGGGTAGCTACGAGCAGTACTTC. It encodes CSVNRQGSYEQYF.

This clonotype was seen more than once but under ten times. This chain links TRBV12-3 or TRBV12-4 with TRBJ1-1; no clear D gene. The ends were cut back, 3 bases at V and 0 bases at J, with 29 bases in the middle. The CDR3 totals 21 residues. This CDR3 reads CASSFGRSGLIGPGMNTEAFF. CDR3 nucleotide sequence: TGTGCCAGCAGTTTCGGCCGTAGCGGACTAATCGGTCCCGGCATGAACACTGAAGCTTTCTTT.

The V call is TRBV7-9, the J call TRBJ2-1, with D tentatively TRBD2 (6 bases). Germline lookup yields CDR1 SEHNR and CDR2 FQNEAQ (reference sequence). Trimming shortened V by 4 bases and J by 6 bases, and 22 bases separated the two germline ends. The length of the CDR3 is 17 residues. The CDR3 reads CASSSPSVGGVRNEQFF. CDR3 nucleotides: TGTGCCAGCAGCTCGCCCTCAGTGGGGGGTGTCCGCAATGAGCAGTTCTTC.